This TCR beta chain originates from a study of beta chain features in type 1 diabetes (dated by TCRdb to the late 2010s). Background on the whole study: Patients and healthy donors did not differ in mean age, gender distribution, total cell number or subset yield. A total of roughly 99,000,000 sorted cells were examined across all samples, and the number of cells per subset was strongly correlated with RNA yield. In the study, recently diagnosed type 1 diabetes patients and matched healthy donors were compared on the TCRB repertoires of their sorted circulating CD4+ T cell subsets. Whereas all 30 or so donors provided naive and central memory subsets, regulatory and stem cell-like memory subsets were isolated from just 8 patients and roughly 8 healthy donors.

With respect to this clone: Its antigen target is currently unknown. No qualities accompany the bases; no much larger clone lies one base away.

Overall study outcomes, separate from this receptor: Naive, central memory and regulatory TCRB repertoires appeared to be more alike among patients than among healthy donors. At VDJ recombination sites, patients with type 1 diabetes made fewer insertions and deleted more nucleotides, a pattern implying thymic rearrangement abnormalities. A moderate but significant shortening of TCRB CDR3 length was observed in type 1 diabetes patients in all four CD4+ subsets. PCR might favor shorter templates, but patient and control samples were amplified and corrected together, so any skew would affect both groups equally. Because cDNA rather than genomic DNA was sequenced, highly expressing activated cells could have been over-represented, although no difference in activation and CD3 levels was found between groups. Because the HLA sub-analyses included only small numbers of individuals, any influence of HLA type on TCRB rearrangement was left unresolved.

The entire isolated RNA was reverse transcribed using the High Capacity cDNA Reverse Transcription Kit, and thus expressed TCRB transcripts were sequenced. Deep immunoSEQ sequencing was applied to naive, central memory and regulatory T cell samples, giving an average of around 3.8 million total reads per sample. After sorted cells were lysed in RLT buffer, RNA was extracted with DNase-treated RNeasy Micro or Mini kits, with the choice depending on cell number. Each cell subset was processed on its own to prevent cross-contamination, while patient and healthy donor samples were processed together. The immunoSEQ multiplex PCR was used to amplify TCRB sequences from cDNA, yielding 87-bp fragments that span the CDR3 region. Amplicons were sequenced on the Illumina HiSeq platform. As for how the authors treated the data: PCR bias was computationally corrected using synthetic template baselines, reads within Hamming distance 2 were collapsed, and singletons that could not be merged were discarded. Reads were aligned to IMGT to assign V, D and J genes, CDR3 length, and insertions or deletions at six rearrangement sites. Within each subset, clonotype counts were normalized to sorted cell number, after which true diversity and Gini coefficients were computed with the tcR R package. Repertoire sharing was quantified using the overlap coefficient calculated on TCRB nucleotide sequences. Out-of-frame TCRB sequences from naive cells were analyzed as a proxy for the pre-selection repertoire. TCRdb mirrors the immuneACCESS table, restricted to in-frame sequences. Some clones are absent from its copies; in checked studies, under half trace to an unresolved V gene, and the reason for the others is unknown. V and J calls and clone size are those listed in that table; D and trimming were worked out from the DNA. The sample yields about 350,000 clones; about 20% were counted once. The ten largest account for approximately 0.043% of the sample.

Each donor gave one peripheral blood draw, approximately 120 mL on average, collected into heparinised tubes. Naive, central memory, regulatory and stem cell-like memory CD4+ T cells were sorted on a BD FACSAria II using a panel including CD45RO, CCR7, CD25, CD127, CD95 and CD27. Every sorted population had a purity above 95%. PBMCs were separated immediately by Lymphoprep density gradient centrifugation and were stained directly, without being cultured. To minimize batch effects, samples were stained and sorted in pairs, one healthy donor with one patient per experiment. The junction shows trimming of 3 bases on V and 3 bases on J, and the gene matches do not reach 4 bases of it. CDR1 and CDR2, per the germline V gene, are SGHRS and YFSETQ. The CDR3 measures 14 amino acids from cysteine to phenylalanine. Only the CDR3 portion is preserved as DNA: 42 bases, with reading frame beginning at the first base.

The rearrangement joined TRBV5-1 to TRBJ2-3, and TRBD1 matches 7 of the central bases. Sequenced: naive CD4+ T cells from blood. The sample's cell subset or site label is to be understood as: true naive CD4+ T cells. This clonotype was obtained from a woman in her late teens or twenties in good health. In nucleotide form, the sequence is TGCGCCAGCAGCTGGGACAGCGCAACAGATACGCAGTATTTT. Protein translation: CASSWDSATDTQYF.